This T cell receptor beta chain emerged from a study of cytomegalovirus exposure and HLA in healthy donors. Notes on this clone: Its cognate antigen is unknown.

Points from the study as a whole: TRBV6-2, TRBV6-3 and some other V segments were unresolvable in 87-base-pair reads. V- and J-gene trimming of TCR beta was linked (in a later analysis) to a missense DCLRE1C variant.

The CDR3 totals 15 residues. The germline gives CDR1 GTSNPN, CDR2 SVGIG (reference sequence). V shed 4 bases and J 4 bases; nucleotides not matched to a gene: 8. It was with 60 Vbeta and 13 Jbeta primers that the PCR ran. Profiled with immunoSEQ multiplex PCR; TCRdb holds only in-frame clones, not every one. This table holds some 200,000 clones, roughly an eighth found once. The source of this sequence is a man aged 50-60 years in good health and CMV-seropositive. Source material: PBMCs. The gene calls are TRBV30 and TRBJ2-7, with 12 bases lining up with TRBD2. The CDR3 DNA reads TGTGCCTGGAATACCGGCGGGACTAGCGGGTACGAGCAGTACTTC. This gives the protein CAWNTGGTSGYEQYF.